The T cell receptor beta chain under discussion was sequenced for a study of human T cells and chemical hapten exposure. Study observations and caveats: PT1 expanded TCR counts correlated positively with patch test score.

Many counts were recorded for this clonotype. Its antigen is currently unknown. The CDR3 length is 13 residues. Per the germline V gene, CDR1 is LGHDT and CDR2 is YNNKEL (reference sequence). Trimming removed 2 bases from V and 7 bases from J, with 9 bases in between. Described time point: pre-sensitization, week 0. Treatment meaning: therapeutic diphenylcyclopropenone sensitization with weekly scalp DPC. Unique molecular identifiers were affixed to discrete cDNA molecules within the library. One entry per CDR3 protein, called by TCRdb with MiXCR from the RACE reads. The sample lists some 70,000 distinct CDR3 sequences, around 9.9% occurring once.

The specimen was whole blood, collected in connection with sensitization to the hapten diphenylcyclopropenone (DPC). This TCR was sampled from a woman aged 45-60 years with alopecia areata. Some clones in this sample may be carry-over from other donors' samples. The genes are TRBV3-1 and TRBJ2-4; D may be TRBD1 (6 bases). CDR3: CASSQNRVNIQYF. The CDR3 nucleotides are TGTGCCAGCAGCCAAAACAGGGTCAACATTCAGTACTTC.